The rows below give T cell receptor beta chains drawn from one sample of a study of blood T cell repertoires in COVID-19. Assay: immunoSEQ multiplex PCR; the TCRdb copy retains only in-frame clones and omits some. Of 290,000 or so clones in the sample, about nine tenths were seen once. The material sequenced was peripheral blood. Receptor source: a man aged 18 to 30 with active or convalescent COVID-19. Each CDR3 is given with its conserved first and last residue.

TRBV5-1	16	TRBJ1-2	CASSADVRGIPYGYTF
TRBV6-6	16	TRBJ2-2	CASSYWGGLDTGELFF
TRBV9	16	TRBJ2-5	CASSILRPWVQETQYF
TRBV12-3/TRBV12-4	12	TRBJ1-2	CASSFGTGGYTF
TRBV2	13	TRBJ1-1	CATRGQMNTEAFF
TRBV23-1	11	TRBJ2-5	CASTSQETQYF
TRBV7-8	14	TRBJ2-7	CASSRREGSYEQYF
TRBV24-1	18	TRBJ1-4	CATSEYGGAPLNNEKLFF
TRBV5-5	15	TRBJ1-4	CASSLMQGGSEKLFF
TRBV28	14	TRBJ1-5	CASSLDSSNQPQHF
TRBV27	14	TRBJ2-7	CASSPWDSSYEQYF
TRBV28	16	TRBJ1-5	CASSLGGGLGNQPQHF
TRBV5-1	15	TRBJ2-7	CASSLARTGGYEQYF
TRBV9	17	TRBJ2-5	CASSVATGGRARETQYF
TRBV4-1	15	TRBJ1-1	CASSQNRAVNTEAFF
TRBV7-6	14	TRBJ2-5	CASSLGRNQETQYF
TRBV19	17	TRBJ2-5	CASSIAGRRGAEETQYF
TRBV10-3	15	TRBJ1-5	CAIRPLRTGIQPQHF
TRBV21-1	16	TRBJ2-1	CASSGPGTGTYNEQFF
TRBV29-1	11	TRBJ1-4	CSVEERDRYVF
TRBV5-1	13	TRBJ2-3	CASSDVREDTQYF
TRBV29-1	10	TRBJ1-1	CSTRDTEAFF
TRBV15	16	TRBJ2-2	CATRRRENMYTGELFF
TRBV3-1/TRBV3-2	16	TRBJ2-3	CASSRHRDLKSDTQYF
TRBV7-2	15	TRBJ1-2	CASSFGGGAGYGYTF
TRBV6-4	15	TRBJ2-2	CASSENIEGARELFF
TRBV6-2/TRBV6-3	14	TRBJ2-3	CASSGGVRTDTQYF
TRBV7-6	13	TRBJ1-2	CASSLPGRYGYTF
TRBV24-1	19	TRBJ2-1	CATSDWGLAGAPPYNEQFF
TRBV5-4	16	TRBJ1-6	CASSPAPGQYNSPLHF
TRBV5-1	14	TRBJ1-1	CASRYDKTGTEAFF
TRBV3-1/TRBV3-2	13	TRBJ2-3	CASSQTSTDTQYF
TRBV7-9	17	TRBJ2-1	CASGDGTSGSSYNEQFF
TRBV11-2	16	TRBJ2-3	CASSLGASGSTDTQYF